These 10 T cell receptor beta chains originate from one sample sequenced in a study of identical twins. TCRdb processed the 5' RACE reads anew with MiXCR; each CDR3 protein has one entry. Counted here are some 690,000 distinct CDR3 sequences, around 21% occurring once; the ten biggest clones make up approximately 4.5%. This same sample was also taken into another study, of T cells expressing NK-cell markers.

The sequencing sample was made of PBMCs. The source is a woman aged 18 to 35 in good health.

This clonotype was picked up a small number of times. J is TRBJ2-5 and V is TRBV3-1; 7 nucleotides agree with TRBD1. CDR3 size: 14 residues. Looked up from germline, CDR1 is LGHDT and CDR2 is YNNKEL (reference sequence). The J segment lost 4 bases and the V segment lost 1 base, leaving 3 bases of the junction unmatched. CDR3 bases: TGTGCCAGCAGCCAAGGAGGGGGCGGAGAGACCCAGTACTTC. Protein sequence: CASSQGGGGETQYF.

There are a few counts of this clonotype. The chain combines TRBV15 with TRBJ2-1; no clear D gene. CDR3 length: 14 residues. Germline CDR1 reads LNHNV; CDR2 reads YYDKDF (reference sequence). The germline V and J ends were trimmed by 1 base and 10 bases, with 14 bases remaining between them. The CDR3 DNA reads TGTGCCACCAGCAGAGGAAGGCTTGATGGGGAGCAGTTCTTC. Its protein product is CATSRGRLDGEQFF.

This clonotype came up many times. This chain joins TRBV20-1 and TRBJ2-5, with a possible D match to TRBD2 (6 bases). Trimming removed 2 bases at V and 3 bases at J, with 10 bases between. The CDR3 contains 13 residues. CDR1 DFQATT and CDR2 SNEGSKA come from the germline V gene (reference sequence). This CDR3 reads CSARPGGKETQYF. The CDR3 DNA reads as TGCAGTGCTAGACCGGGCGGGAAAGAGACCCAGTACTTC.

This clonotype has a handful of counts. The chain is built from TRBV29-1 and TRBJ1-2; 7 nucleotides line up with TRBD1. The CDR3 has 14 amino acids. Germline trimming cut 5 bases from V and 5 bases from J; bases unmatched to any gene: 11. CDR1 and CDR2 from the germline V gene are SQVTM and ANQGSEA. The CDR3 spells CSVSYRGREYGYTF. The CDR3 DNA follows: TGCAGCGTTTCTTACAGGGGAAGGGAGTATGGCTACACCTTC.

A few counts support this clonotype. The chain couples TRBV20-1 to TRBJ2-2; D possibly corresponds to TRBD2 (6 bases). The CDR3 length is 13 residues. V shed 7 bases and J shed 1 base, with 10 bases lying between them. The germline gives CDR1 DFQATT, CDR2 SNEGSKA (reference sequence). The DNA of the CDR3 is TGCAGTGGTAACGGGGGGAACACCGGGGAGCTGTTTTTT. This sequence encodes CSGNGGNTGELFF.

A few counts support this clonotype. The chain uses TRBV12-3 or TRBV12-4 and TRBJ2-5; D is possibly TRBD2 (6 bases). The length of the CDR3 is 13 residues. V was trimmed by 6 bases and J by 4 bases, leaving 12 bases between them. DNA of the CDR3: TGTGCCAGCAGACGCCAAGCGGGAGAGACCCAGTACTTC. Protein sequence: CASRRQAGETQYF.

The V call is TRBV6-2 or TRBV6-3, the J call TRBJ2-1; the D call may be TRBD1 or TRBD2 (6 bases each). In germline, CDR1 is MNHEY, CDR2 SVGEGT. V was cut by 2 bases and J by 9 bases, with 11 bases left in between. This CDR3 has 13 residues. The CDR3: CASSYGGPFEQFF. CDR3 coding DNA: TGTGCCAGCAGTTACGGGGGGCCTTTTGAGCAGTTCTTC.

The V and J genes are TRBV12-5 and TRBJ2-2, with D tentatively TRBD1 or TRBD2 (5 bases each). The CDR3 covers 14 residues. Trimming removed 6 bases from V and 7 bases from J, with 15 bases in between. Germline CDR1 LGHNT, CDR2 FRNRAP. The CDR3 loop reads CASGGPAGVGELFF. In DNA, the CDR3 is TGTGCTAGTGGGGGACCCGCGGGTGTCGGGGAGCTGTTTTTT.

A few counts support this clonotype. The gene calls are TRBV9 and TRBJ1-1; 11 nucleotides match TRBD1. V was clipped by 0 bases and J by 3 bases; unmatched bases: 7. Germline lookup yields CDR1 SGDLS and CDR2 YYNGEE. CDR3 length equals 17 residues. CDR3 protein: CASSVGGTGGSDTEAFF. CDR3 bases: TGTGCCAGCAGCGTAGGAGGGACAGGGGGTTCGGACACTGAAGCTTTCTTT.

The chain combines TRBV12-3 or TRBV12-4 with TRBJ2-2, with a possible D match to TRBD2 (5 bases). CDR3 length: 15 amino acids. V was pared by 6 bases and J by 6 bases, with 17 bases between. The CDR3 sequence: CASRAQLGESGELFF. In nucleotides, the CDR3 is TGTGCCAGCAGGGCGCAATTGGGAGAGTCCGGGGAGCTGTTTTTT.